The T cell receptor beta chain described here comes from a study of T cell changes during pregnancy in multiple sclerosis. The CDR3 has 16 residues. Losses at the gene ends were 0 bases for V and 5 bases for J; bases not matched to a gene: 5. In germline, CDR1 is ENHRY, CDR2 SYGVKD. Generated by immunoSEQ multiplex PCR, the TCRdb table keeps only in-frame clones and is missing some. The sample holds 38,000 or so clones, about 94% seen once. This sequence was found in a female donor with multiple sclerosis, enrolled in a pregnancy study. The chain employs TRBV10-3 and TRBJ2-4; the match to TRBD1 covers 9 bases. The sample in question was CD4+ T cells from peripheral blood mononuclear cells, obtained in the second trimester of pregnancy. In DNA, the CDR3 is TGTGCCATCAGTGAGTCGACAGGGGGGAGGGAAAACATTCAGTACTTC. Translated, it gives CAISESTGGRENIQYF.